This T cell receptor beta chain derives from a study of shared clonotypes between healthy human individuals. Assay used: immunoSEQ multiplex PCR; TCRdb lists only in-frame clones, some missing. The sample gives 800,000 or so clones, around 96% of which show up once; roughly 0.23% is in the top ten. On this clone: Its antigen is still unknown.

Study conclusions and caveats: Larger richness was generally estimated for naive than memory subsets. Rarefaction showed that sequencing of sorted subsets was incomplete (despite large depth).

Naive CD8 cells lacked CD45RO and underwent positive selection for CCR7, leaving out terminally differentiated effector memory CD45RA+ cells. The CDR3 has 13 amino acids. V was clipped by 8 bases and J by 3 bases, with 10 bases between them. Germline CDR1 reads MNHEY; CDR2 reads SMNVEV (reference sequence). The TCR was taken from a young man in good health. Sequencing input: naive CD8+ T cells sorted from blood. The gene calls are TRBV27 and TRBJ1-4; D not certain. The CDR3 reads CASSDFPNEKLFF. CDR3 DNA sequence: TGTGCCAGCTCGGACTTCCCTAATGAAAAACTGTTTTTT.